The rows below give T cell receptor beta chains drawn from one sample of a study of T cell responses to AZD1222 COVID-19 vaccine. Repertoires were generated with immunoSEQ multiplex PCR, while TCRdb's copy carries only in-frame clones and drops some. The table records more than 95,000 clones, more than 80% of them present only once. The input for sequencing was peripheral blood, taken on day 0 of AZD1222 vaccination. The source is an adult in good health. Each CDR3 is given with its conserved first and last residue. D genes are given only for firm matches. A clone size is listed for some rows: how often the clone was seen (once, few, many), or a class if it is expanded.

CDR3 protein	CDR3 DNA	V gene	J gene	D gene	clone size
CASRPRDIGELFF	TGTGCCAGCAGGCCCCGGGACATCGGGGAGCTGTTTTTT	TRBV28	TRBJ2-2	NA	NA
CASSYSKTGVTEAFF	TGTGCCAGCAGTTACTCGAAGACAGGGGTCACTGAAGCTTTCTTT	TRBV6-2/TRBV6-3	TRBJ1-1	TRBD1	NA
CASSREDRPDTEAFF	TGCGCCAGCAGCCGAGAAGACAGGCCGGACACTGAAGCTTTCTTT	TRBV4-1	TRBJ1-1	NA	NA
CASSSVGTVNYGYTF	TGTGCCAGCAGCTCCGTAGGGACAGTTAACTATGGCTACACCTTC	TRBV13	TRBJ1-2	TRBD1	NA
CASSLSPGLPPPPGELFF	TGTGCCAGCAGTTTATCCCCCGGCCTCCCACCCCCGCCAGGGGAGCTGTTTTTT	TRBV28	TRBJ2-2	NA	NA
CASSLSWGNTEAFF	TGTGCCAGCAGCTTGTCTTGGGGGAACACTGAAGCTTTCTTT	TRBV5-5	TRBJ1-1	NA	NA
CAISDSTRDYGYTF	TGTGCCATCAGTGACTCGACGAGAGACTATGGCTACACCTTC	TRBV10-3	TRBJ1-2	NA	NA
CASSLRGQGISPLHF	TGTGCCAGTAGTCTTAGAGGACAGGGAATTTCACCCCTCCACTTT	TRBV19	TRBJ1-6	TRBD1	few
CASGTGGGELFF	TGTGCCAGCGGGACAGGGGGAGGGGAGCTGTTTTTT	TRBV2	TRBJ2-2	TRBD1	NA
CASSPGQGDQPQHF	TGTGCCAGCAGTCCCGGACAGGGAGATCAGCCCCAGCATTTT	TRBV28	TRBJ1-5	TRBD1	NA
CASSQNGLIYEQYF	TGTGCCAGCAGTCAAAATGGACTGATCTACGAGCAGTACTTC	TRBV6-5	TRBJ2-7	NA	NA
CASSAGSMGGNQPQHF	TGTGCCAGCAGTGCTGGGTCGATGGGGGGCAATCAGCCCCAGCATTTT	TRBV2	TRBJ1-5	NA	NA
CAISRAREDTQYF	TGTGCCATCAGCAGGGCTCGAGAAGATACGCAGTATTTT	TRBV2	TRBJ2-3	NA	NA
CASSSKYEQYF	TGTGCCAGCAGCTCCAAGTACGAGCAGTACTTC	TRBV11-2	TRBJ2-7	NA	NA
CASSLSGIQPQHF	TGTGCCAGCAGTTTGTCAGGGATTCAGCCCCAGCATTTT	TRBV12-3/TRBV12-4	TRBJ1-5	NA	NA
CASSSARAEAFF	TGTGCCAGCAGCTCCGCCCGGGCTGAAGCTTTCTTT	TRBV5-6	TRBJ1-1	NA	NA
CASSPPGRSGGDTQYF	TGTGCCAGCTCACCACCGGGCCGATCGGGTGGAGATACGCAGTATTTT	TRBV18	TRBJ2-3	NA	once
CASSGGVSNQPQHF	TGTGCCAGTTCAGGGGGCGTGAGCAATCAGCCCCAGCATTTT	TRBV19	TRBJ1-5	TRBD1	NA
CASSTTRGGNIQYF	TGTGCCAGCAGTACGACCCGGGGAGGAAACATTCAGTACTTC	TRBV28	TRBJ2-4	NA	once
CASSPPPTGHSLRESTF	TGTGCCAGCAGCCCACCCCCGACAGGCCATAGTCTCCGAGAGTCCACTTTT	TRBV5-8	TRBJ1-4	NA	NA
CASTMPSTGYEKLFF	TGTGCCAGTACCATGCCATCAACAGGGTATGAAAAACTGTTTTTT	TRBV19	TRBJ1-4	NA	NA
CASNPEYGPEQFF	TGTGCCAGCAACCCCGAGTATGGGCCCGAGCAGTTCTTC	TRBV6-5	TRBJ2-1	NA	NA
CAISESTTEDTQYF	TGTGCCATCAGTGAGTCGACCACGGAAGATACGCAGTATTTT	TRBV10-3	TRBJ2-3	NA	NA
CASSRDRGRIGDQPQHF	TGTGCCAGCAGCCGGGACAGGGGGCGCATAGGGGATCAGCCCCAGCATTTT	TRBV27	TRBJ1-5	TRBD1	NA
CASSLGQGFNEKLFF	TGTGCCAGCAGCTTGGGACAGGGGTTTAATGAAAAACTGTTTTTT	TRBV5-4	TRBJ1-4	TRBD1	NA
CASSIRDRGSNEQFF	TGTGCCAGTAGTATCCGGGACAGAGGGTCCAATGAGCAGTTCTTC	TRBV19	TRBJ2-1	TRBD1	NA